The clone carrying this T cell receptor (beta chain) was found a few times. Antigen: not known. This specimen belongs to a study of response to subunit inactivated influenza vaccine. TCRdb processed the RT-PCR reads anew with MiXCR; each CDR3 protein has one entry. The sample contains around 470,000 distinct CDR3 sequences, 7.2% of which appear only once. The J segment lost 4 bases and the V segment lost 8 bases, leaving 6 bases of the junction unmatched. The CDR3 length is 12 residues. Germline V lookup: CDR1 SQVTM, CDR2 ANQGSEA. Findings and limits, study-wide: Few additional T cells are recruited per seasonal influenza vaccination, authors suggested.

Sample: PBMCs from blood, taken less than 30 months after vaccination. This receptor was taken from a man aged 50-75 years who received an inactivated influenza vaccine. This chain connects TRBV29-1 to TRBJ2-7, with 9 bases identical to TRBD1. CDR3 DNA: TGCAGCACCTGGGACAGGGAGTACGAGCAGTACTTC. Residues: CSTWDREYEQYF.